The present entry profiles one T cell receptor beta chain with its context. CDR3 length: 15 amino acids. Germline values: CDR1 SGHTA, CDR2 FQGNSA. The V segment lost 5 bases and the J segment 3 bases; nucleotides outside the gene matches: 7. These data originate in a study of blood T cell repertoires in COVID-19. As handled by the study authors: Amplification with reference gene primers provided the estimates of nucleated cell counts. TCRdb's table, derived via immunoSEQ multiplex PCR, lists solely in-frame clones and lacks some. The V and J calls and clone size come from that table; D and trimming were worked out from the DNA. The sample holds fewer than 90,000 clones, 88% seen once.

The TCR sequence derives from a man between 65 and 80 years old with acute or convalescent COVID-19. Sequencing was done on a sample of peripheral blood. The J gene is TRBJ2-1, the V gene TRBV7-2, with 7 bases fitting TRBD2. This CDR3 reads CASSPGRESYNEQFF. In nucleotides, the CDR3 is TGTGCCAGCAGCCCCGGGCGGGAGAGCTACAATGAGCAGTTCTTC.